This T cell receptor beta chain derives from a study of T-cell memory formation after mild COVID-19. The V end was cut by 5 bases, the J end by 2 bases, with 20 bases between. The CDR3 contains 17 residues. CDR1 SNHLY and CDR2 FYNNEI come from the germline V gene. The authors produced TCR alpha and TCR beta cDNA libraries with sample barcodes and UMIs by 5'RACE using constant-segment primers. MiXCR was run by TCRdb on the 5' RACE reads, yielding one entry per CDR3 protein. The data contain fewer than 700,000 distinct CDR3 sequences, about 22% of them singletons. Source material: PBMCs or a T cell subset sorted from them (not recorded which). The sequence was obtained from an adult woman who had mild COVID-19 (a few samples of this study predate the infection). Cell type and time point are not known. The gene calls are TRBV2 and TRBJ2-3; a weak D match, TRBD1 (6 bases). DNA for the CDR3: TGTGCCAGCAGTACCCCAGGGGCAGCTGGTCACACAGATACGCAGTATTTT. This translates into CASSTPGAAGHTDTQYF.